This TCR beta chain was retrieved from a study of CD8 T cells in Susac syndrome. General study results and limits: In its TCR sequencing and HLA analysis, the study acknowledged that the number of individuals was relatively small.

As regards this clonotype: The antigen is not known.

With V trimmed by 2 bases and J by 4 bases, 5 bases remained unmatched. Germline V gives CDR1 MNHNS, CDR2 SASEGT. The length of the CDR3 is 16 residues. cDNA came from around 0.54 to 1 ug RNA primed by random hexamers. The amplification used immunoSEQ multiplex PCR on TCR beta CDR3; it spanned 54 Vbeta and 13 Jbeta. TCRdb itself ran the immunoSEQ multiplex PCR reads through MiXCR, one entry per CDR3 protein. Here the sample spans 400,000 to 550,000 distinct CDR3 sequences, around 85% being singletons. TCR beta sequencing covered blood CD8+ and CD4+ T cells. Negative isolation yielded the CD8+ and CD4+ T cells, while FACS enriched the TEMRA cells.

This clonotype originated in a human donor with multiple sclerosis. Sample: CD8+ T cells from PBMCs. The J gene is TRBJ2-2, the V gene TRBV6-1; 9 positions match TRBD1. Written as DNA, the CDR3 is TGTGCCAGCAGTGAATGGGACAGGGCGGGCACCGGGGAGCTGTTTTTT. This sequence encodes CASSEWDRAGTGELFF.